This note documents a single TCR beta chain sequence. As yet, its antigen is unknown. Method: immunoSEQ multiplex PCR; TCRdb's copy keeps in-frame clones and lacks some. The repertoire holds more than 30,000 clones, with about 91% as singletons. The record originates from a study of STAT5B mutations in CD4+ large granular lymphocyte leukemia. Study-wide findings and caveats: Higher CD4+ than CD8+ T-LGLL clonality might reflect small sample size. Without putative leukemic clones, patient CD4-sorted repertoires remained more clonal than healthy CD4+ repertoires. About 25% of private leukemic clonotypes occurred rarely in other patients' non-leukemic repertoires.

Sequencing used CD4+ T cells from blood buffy coats. This receptor was identified in a human donor in good health.

The CDR3 bases are TGTGCCAGCTCACCACTGAGGGGAGGCTCCTACGAGCAGTACTTC. Amino acid sequence: CASSPLRGGSYEQYF. The chain couples TRBV18 to TRBJ2-7; D is possibly TRBD2 (6 bases). V was cut by 1 base and J by 0 bases, with 10 bases left in between. The CDR3 totals 15 residues. Germline values: CDR1 KGHSH, CDR2 LQKENI.